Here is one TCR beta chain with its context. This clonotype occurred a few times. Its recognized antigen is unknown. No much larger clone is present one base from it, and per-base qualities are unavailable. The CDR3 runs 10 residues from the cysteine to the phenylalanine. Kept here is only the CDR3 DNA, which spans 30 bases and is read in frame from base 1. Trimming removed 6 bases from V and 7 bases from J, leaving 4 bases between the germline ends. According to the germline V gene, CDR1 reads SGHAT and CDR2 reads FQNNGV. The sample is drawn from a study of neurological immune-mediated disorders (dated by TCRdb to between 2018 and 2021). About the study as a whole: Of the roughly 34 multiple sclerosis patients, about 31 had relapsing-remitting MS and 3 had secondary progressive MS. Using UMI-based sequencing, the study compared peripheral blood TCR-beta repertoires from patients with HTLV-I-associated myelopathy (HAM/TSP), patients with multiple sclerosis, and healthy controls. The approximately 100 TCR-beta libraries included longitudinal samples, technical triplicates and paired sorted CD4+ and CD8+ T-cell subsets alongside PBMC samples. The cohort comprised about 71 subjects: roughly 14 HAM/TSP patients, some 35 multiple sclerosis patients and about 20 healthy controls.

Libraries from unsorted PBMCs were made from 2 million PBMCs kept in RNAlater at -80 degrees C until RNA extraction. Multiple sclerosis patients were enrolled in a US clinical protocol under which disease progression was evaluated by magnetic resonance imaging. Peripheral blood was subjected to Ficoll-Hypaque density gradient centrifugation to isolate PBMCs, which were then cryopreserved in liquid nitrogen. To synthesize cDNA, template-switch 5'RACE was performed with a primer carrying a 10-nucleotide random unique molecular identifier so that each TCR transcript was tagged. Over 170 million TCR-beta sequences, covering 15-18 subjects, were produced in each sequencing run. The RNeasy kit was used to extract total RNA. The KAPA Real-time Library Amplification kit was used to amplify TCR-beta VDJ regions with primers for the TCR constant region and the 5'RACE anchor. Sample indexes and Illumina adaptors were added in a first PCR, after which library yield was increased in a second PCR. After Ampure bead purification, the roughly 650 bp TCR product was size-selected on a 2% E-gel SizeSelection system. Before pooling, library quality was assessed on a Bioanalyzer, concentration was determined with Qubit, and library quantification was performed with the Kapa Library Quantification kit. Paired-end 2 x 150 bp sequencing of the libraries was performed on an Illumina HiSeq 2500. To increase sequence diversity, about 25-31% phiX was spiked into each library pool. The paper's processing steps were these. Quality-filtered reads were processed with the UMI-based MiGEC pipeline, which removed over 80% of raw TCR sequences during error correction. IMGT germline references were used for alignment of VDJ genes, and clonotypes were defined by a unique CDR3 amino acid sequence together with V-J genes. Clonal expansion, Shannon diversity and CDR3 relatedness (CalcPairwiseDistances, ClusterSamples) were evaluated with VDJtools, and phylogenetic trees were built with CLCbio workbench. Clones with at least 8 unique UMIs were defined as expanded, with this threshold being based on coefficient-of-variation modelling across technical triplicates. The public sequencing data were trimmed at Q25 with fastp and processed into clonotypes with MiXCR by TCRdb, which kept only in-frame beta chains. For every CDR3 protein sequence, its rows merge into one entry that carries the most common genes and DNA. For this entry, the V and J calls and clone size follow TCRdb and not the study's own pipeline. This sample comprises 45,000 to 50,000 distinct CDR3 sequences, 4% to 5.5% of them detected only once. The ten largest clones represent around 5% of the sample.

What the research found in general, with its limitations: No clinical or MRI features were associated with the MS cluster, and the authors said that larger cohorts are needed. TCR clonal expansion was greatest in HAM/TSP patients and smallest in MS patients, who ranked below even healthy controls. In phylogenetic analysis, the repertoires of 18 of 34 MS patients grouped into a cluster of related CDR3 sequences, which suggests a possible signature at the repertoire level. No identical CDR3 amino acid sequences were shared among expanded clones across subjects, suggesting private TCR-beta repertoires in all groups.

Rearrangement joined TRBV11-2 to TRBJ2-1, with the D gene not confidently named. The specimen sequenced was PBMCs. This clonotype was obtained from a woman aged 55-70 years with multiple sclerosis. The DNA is TGTGCCAGCAGAGGGAATGAGCAGTTCTTC. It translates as CASRGNEQFF. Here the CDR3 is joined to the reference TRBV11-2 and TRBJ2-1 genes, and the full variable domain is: EAGVAQSPRYKIIEKRQSVAFWCNPISGHATLYWYQQILGQGPKLLIQFQNNGVVDDSQLPKDRFSAERLKGVDSTLKIQPAKLEDSAVYLCASRGNEQFFGPGTRLTVL.